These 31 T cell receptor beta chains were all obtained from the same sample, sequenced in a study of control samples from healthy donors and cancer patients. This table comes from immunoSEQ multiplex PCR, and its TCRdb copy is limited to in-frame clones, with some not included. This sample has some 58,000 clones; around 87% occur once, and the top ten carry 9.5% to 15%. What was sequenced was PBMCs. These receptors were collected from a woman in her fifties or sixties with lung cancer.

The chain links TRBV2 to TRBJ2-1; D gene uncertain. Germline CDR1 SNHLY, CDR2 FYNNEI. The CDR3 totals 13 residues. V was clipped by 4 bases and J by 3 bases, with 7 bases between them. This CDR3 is CASSAEHYNEQFF. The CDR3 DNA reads TGTGCCAGCAGTGCAGAACACTACAATGAGCAGTTCTTC.

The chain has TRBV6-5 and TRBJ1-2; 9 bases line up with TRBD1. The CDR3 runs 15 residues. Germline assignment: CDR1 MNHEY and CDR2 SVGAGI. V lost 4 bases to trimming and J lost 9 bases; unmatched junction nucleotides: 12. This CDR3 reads CASSSDGTGTVRYTF. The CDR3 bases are TGTGCCAGCAGTTCCGACGGGACAGGGACTGTACGCTACACCTTC.

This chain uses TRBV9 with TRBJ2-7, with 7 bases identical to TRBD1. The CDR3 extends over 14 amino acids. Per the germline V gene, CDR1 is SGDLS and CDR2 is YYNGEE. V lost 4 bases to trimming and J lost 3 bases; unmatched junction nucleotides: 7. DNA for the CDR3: TGTGCCAGCAGCCCGAGGACAGGAGGCTACGAGCAGTACTTC. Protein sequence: CASSPRTGGYEQYF.

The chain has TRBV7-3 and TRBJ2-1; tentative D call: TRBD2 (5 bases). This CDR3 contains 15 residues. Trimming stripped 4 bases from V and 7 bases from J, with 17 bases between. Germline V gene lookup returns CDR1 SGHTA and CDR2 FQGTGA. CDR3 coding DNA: TGTGCCAGCAGCTCAGCAGGAGGACTCTTTAATGAGCAGTTCTTC. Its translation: CASSSAGGLFNEQFF.

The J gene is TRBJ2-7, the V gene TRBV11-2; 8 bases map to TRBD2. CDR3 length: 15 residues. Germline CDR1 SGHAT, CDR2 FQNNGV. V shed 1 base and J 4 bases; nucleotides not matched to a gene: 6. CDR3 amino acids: CASSLVTGGGYEQYF. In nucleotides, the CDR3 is TGTGCCAGCAGCTTAGTGACGGGAGGGGGTTACGAGCAGTACTTC.

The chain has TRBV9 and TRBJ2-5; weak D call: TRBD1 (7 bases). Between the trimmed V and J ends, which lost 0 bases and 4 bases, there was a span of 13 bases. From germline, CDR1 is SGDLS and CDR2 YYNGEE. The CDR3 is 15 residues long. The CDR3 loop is CASSVASGGLETQYF. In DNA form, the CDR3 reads TGTGCCAGCAGCGTAGCCTCAGGGGGGTTAGAGACCCAGTACTTC.

The CDR3 DNA reads as TGTGCCTTCGGACAGGGAGCTGGCACAGATACGCAGTATTTT. Amino acid sequence: CAFGQGAGTDTQYF. The rearrangement links TRBV30 to TRBJ2-3, with 8 nucleotides matching TRBD1. Germline trimming cut 7 bases from V and 1 base from J; bases unmatched to any gene: 7. CDR1 is GTSNPN, CDR2 SVGIG, per germline (reference sequence). CDR3 length equals 14 residues.

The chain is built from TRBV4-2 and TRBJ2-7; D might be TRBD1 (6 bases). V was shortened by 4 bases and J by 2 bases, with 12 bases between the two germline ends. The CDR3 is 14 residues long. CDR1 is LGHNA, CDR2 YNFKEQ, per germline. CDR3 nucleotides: TGTGCCAGCAGCCCTGACCAGGGGCCCTACGAGCAGTACTTC. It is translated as CASSPDQGPYEQYF.

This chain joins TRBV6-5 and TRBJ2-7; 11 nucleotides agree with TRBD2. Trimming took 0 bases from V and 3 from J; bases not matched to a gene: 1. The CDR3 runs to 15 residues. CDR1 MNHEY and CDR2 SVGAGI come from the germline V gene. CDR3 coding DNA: TGTGCCAGCAGTTACTCGACTAGCGGGAACTACGAGCAGTACTTC. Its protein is CASSYSTSGNYEQYF.

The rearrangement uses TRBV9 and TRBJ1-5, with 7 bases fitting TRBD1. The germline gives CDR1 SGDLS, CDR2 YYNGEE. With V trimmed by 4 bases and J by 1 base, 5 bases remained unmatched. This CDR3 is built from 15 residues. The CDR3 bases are TGTGCCAGCAGCCAGGGGGTGGAAAGCAATCAGCCCCAGCATTTT. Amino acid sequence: CASSQGVESNQPQHF.

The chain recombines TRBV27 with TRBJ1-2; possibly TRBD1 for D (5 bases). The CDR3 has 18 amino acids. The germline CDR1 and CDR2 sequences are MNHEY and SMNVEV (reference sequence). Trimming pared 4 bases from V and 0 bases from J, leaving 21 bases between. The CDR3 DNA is TGTGCCAGCAGTTCCTACCCAGGACGGAGGGGCACTAACTATGGCTACACCTTC. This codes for CASSSYPGRRGTNYGYTF.

In nucleotides, the CDR3 is TGCGCCAGCAGCCCTGGGACAGGGGCAGGGGCAGATACGCAGTATTTT. Residues: CASSPGTGAGADTQYF. This chain joins TRBV5-1 and TRBJ2-3; 10 bases line up with TRBD1. V lost 4 bases and J lost 4; bases outside the gene matches: 9. Germline V lookup: CDR1 SGHRS, CDR2 YFSETQ. This CDR3 region has 16 residues.

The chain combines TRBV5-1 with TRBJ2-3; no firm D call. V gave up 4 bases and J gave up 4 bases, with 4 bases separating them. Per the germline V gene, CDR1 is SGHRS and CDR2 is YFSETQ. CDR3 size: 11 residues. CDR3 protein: CASSVSDTQYF. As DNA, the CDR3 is TGCGCCAGCAGCGTCTCAGATACGCAGTATTTT.

The DNA for the CDR3 is TGTGCCAGCAGCCTAGAGGGACAACTGATGAACACTGAAGCTTTCTTT. This sequence encodes CASSLEGQLMNTEAFF. The chain combines TRBV2 with TRBJ1-1, with D possibly TRBD1 on 6 matching bases. The CDR3 runs 16 residues. Trimming stripped 6 bases from V and 0 bases from J, with 17 bases between. Germline V gene lookup returns CDR1 SNHLY and CDR2 FYNNEI.

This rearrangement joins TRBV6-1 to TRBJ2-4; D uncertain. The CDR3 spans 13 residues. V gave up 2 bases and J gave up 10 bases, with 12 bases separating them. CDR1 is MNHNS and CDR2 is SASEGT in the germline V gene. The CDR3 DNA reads TGTGCCAGCAGTGAACAAGTCGACCGAATTCAGTACTTC. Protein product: CASSEQVDRIQYF.

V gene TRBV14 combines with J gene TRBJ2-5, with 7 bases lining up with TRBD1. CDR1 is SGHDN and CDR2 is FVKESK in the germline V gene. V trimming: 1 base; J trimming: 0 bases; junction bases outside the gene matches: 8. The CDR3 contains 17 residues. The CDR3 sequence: CASSQAQQGSYQETQYF. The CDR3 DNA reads TGTGCCAGCAGCCAAGCACAACAGGGGTCGTACCAAGAGACCCAGTACTTC. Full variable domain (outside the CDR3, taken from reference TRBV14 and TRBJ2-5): EAGVTQFPSHSVIEKGQTVTLRCDPISGHDNLYWYRRVMGKEIKFLLHFVKESKQDESGMPNNRFLAERTGGTYSTLKVQPAELEDSGVYFCASSQAQQGSYQETQYFGPGTRLLVL.

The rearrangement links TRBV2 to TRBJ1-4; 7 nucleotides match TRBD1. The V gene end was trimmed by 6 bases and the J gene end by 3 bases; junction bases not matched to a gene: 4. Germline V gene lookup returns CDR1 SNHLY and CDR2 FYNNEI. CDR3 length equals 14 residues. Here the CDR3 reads CASRDRKSNEKLFF. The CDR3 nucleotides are TGTGCCAGCAGGGACAGGAAATCTAATGAAAAACTGTTTTTT.

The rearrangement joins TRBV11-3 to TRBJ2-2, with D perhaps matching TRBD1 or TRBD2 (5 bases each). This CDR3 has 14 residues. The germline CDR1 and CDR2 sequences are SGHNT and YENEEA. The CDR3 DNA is TGTGCAACAAGTTTAGGGGAGAAGCCCGGGGAGCTGTTTTTT. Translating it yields CATSLGEKPGELFF. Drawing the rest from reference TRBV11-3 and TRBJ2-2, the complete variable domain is EAGVVQSPRYKIIEKKQPVAFWCNPISGHNTLYWYLQNLGQGPELLIRYENEEAVDDSQLPKDRFSAERLKGVDSTLKIQPAELGDSAVYLCATSLGEKPGELFFGEGSRLTVL.

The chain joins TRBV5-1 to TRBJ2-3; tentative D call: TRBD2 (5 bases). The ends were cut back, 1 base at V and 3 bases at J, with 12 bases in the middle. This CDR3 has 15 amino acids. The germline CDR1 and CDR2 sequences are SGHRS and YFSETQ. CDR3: CASSLLGGSTDTQYF. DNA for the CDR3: TGCGCCAGCAGCTTGTTAGGTGGGAGTACAGATACGCAGTATTTT. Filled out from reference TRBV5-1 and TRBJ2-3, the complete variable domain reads KAGVTQTPRYLIKTRGQQVTLSCSPISGHRSVSWYQQTPGQGLQFLFEYFSETQRNKGNFPGRFSGRQFSNSRSEMNVSTLELGDSALYLCASSLLGGSTDTQYFGPGTRLTVL.

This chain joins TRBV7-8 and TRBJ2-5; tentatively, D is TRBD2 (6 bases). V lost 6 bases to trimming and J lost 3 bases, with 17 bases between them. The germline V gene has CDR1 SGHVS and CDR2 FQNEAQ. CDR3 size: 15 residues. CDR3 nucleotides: TGTGCCAGCAGTTCTCGCGGGACTCCAGAAGAGACCCAGTACTTC. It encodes CASSSRGTPEETQYF.

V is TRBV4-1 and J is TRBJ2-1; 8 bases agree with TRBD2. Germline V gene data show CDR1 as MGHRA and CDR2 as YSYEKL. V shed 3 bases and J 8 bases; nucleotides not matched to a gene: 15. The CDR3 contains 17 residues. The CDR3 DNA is TGCGCCAGCAGCCAGACTGGGCGGGGCGGGGGGAAGGATGAGCAGTTCTTC. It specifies CASSQTGRGGGKDEQFF.

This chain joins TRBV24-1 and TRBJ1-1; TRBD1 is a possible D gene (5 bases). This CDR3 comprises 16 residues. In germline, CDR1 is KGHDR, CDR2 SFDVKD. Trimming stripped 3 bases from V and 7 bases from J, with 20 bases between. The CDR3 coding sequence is TGTGCCACCAGTGATACGACCGGGACGCCATACGGTGAAGCTTTCTTT. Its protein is CATSDTTGTPYGEAFF.

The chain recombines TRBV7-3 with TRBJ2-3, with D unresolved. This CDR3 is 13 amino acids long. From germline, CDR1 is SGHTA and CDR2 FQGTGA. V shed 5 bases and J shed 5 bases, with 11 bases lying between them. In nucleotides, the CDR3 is TGTGCCAGCAGCCCCAACTGGATAGATACGCAGTATTTT. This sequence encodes CASSPNWIDTQYF. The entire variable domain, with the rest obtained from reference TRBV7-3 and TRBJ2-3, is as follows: GAGVSQTPSNKVTEKGKYVELRCDPISGHTALYWYRQSLGQGPEFLIYFQGTGAADDSGLPNDRFFAVRPEGSVSTLKIQRTERGDSAVYLCASSPNWIDTQYFGPGTRLTVL.

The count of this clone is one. CDR3 in amino acids: CASSDSGGSGNTIYF. In nucleotides, the CDR3 is TGTGCCAGCAGTGATAGCGGGGGATCTGGAAACACCATATATTTT. J is TRBJ1-3 and V is TRBV2, with D perhaps TRBD1 (5 bases). This CDR3 spans 15 amino acids. Trimming took 3 bases from V and 1 from J, leaving 10 bases between them. Germline values: CDR1 SNHLY, CDR2 FYNNEI. Together with reference TRBV2 and TRBJ1-3, the CDR3 gives the full variable domain: EPEVTQTPSHQVTQMGQEVILRCVPISNHLYFYWYRQILGQKVEFLVSFYNNEISEKSEIFDDQFSVERPDGSNFTLKIRSTKLEDSAMYFCASSDSGGSGNTIYFGEGSWLTVV.

The CDR3 DNA reads TGTGCCAGTAGTACACAGGGCTCTGGGGCCAACGTCCTGACTTTC. Protein product: CASSTQGSGANVLTF. The chain is built from TRBV19 and TRBJ2-6; D possibly corresponds to TRBD1 (6 bases). Germline V gene lookup returns CDR1 LNHDA and CDR2 SQIVND (reference sequence). Trimming removed 4 bases at V and 0 bases at J, with 7 bases between. The CDR3 is made up of 15 amino acids.

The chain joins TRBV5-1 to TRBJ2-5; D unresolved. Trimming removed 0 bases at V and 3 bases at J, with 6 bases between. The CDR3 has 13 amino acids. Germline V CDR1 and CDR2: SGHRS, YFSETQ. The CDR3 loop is CASSLDGKETQYF. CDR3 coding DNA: TGCGCCAGCAGCTTGGACGGAAAAGAGACCCAGTACTTC.

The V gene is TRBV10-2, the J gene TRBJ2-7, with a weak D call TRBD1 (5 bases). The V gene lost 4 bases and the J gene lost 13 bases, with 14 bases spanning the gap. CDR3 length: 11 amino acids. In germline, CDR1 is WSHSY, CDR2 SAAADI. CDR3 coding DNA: TGCGCCAGCAGTGTGGGGCTTTTCGCCTACTTC. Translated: CASSVGLFAYF.

The CDR3 nucleotides are TGCAGCGTTGAAGTCGGTTTTTTGGGGCTCTACGAGCAGTACTTC. Protein sequence: CSVEVGFLGLYEQYF. The gene calls are TRBV29-1 and TRBJ2-7, with D maybe TRBD1 (5 bases). The CDR3 is made up of 15 amino acids. Looked up from germline, CDR1 is SQVTM and CDR2 is ANQGSEA. V dropped 1 base and J dropped 3 bases, with 16 bases sitting between them.

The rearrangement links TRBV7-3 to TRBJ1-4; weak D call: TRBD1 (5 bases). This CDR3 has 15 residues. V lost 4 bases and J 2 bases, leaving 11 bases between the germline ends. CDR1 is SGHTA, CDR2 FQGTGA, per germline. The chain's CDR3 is CASSSDGGTNEKLFF. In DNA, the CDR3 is TGTGCCAGCAGCTCCGACGGGGGGACTAATGAAAAACTGTTTTTT.

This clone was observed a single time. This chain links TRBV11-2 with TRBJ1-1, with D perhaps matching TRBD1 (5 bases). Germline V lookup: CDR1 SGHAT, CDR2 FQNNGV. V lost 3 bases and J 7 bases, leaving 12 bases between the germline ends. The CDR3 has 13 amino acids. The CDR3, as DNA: TGTGCCAGCAGCTTGGGGTTCACAGGTGAAGCTTTCTTT. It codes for CASSLGFTGEAFF.

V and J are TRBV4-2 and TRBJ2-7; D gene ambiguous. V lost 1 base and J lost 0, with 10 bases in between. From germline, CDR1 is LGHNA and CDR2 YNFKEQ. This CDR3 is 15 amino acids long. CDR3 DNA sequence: TGTGCCAGCAGCCAAGTCGGGCCGGTCTCCTACGAGCAGTACTTC. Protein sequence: CASSQVGPVSYEQYF.